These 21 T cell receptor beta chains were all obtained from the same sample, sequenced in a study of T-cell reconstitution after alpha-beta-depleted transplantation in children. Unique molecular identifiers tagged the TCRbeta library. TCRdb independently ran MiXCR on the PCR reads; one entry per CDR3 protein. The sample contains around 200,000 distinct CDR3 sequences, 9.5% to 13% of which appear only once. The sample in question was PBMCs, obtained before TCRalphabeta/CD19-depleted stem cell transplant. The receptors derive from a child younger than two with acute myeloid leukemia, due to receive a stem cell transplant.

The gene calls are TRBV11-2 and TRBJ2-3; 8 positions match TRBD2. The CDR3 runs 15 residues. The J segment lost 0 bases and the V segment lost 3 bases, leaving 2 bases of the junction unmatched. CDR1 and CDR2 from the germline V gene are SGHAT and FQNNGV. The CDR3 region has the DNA TGTGCCAGCAGCTTGGGACTAGGGAGCACAGATACGCAGTATTTT. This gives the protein CASSLGLGSTDTQYF.

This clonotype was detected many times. The CDR3 region has the DNA TGTGCCAGCAGCTTGGGCAGAACCATGAGGGGGCAAACTGAAGCTTTCTTT. This encodes CASSLGRTMRGQTEAFF. The genes are TRBV11-2 and TRBJ1-1, with 7 bases fitting TRBD1. Germline values: CDR1 SGHAT, CDR2 FQNNGV. V lost 3 bases and J lost 5; bases outside the gene matches: 15. The length of the CDR3 is 17 residues.

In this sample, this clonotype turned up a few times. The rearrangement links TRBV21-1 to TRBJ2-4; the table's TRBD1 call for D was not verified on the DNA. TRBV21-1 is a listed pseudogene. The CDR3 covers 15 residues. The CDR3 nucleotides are TGTGCCAGCACCTCACGGACAGGGGTCAGGGACATTCAGTACTTC. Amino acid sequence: CASTSRTGVRDIQYF.

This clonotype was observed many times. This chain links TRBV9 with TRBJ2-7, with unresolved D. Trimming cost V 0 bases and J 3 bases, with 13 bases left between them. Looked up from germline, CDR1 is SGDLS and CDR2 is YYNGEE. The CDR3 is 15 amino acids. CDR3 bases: TGTGCCAGCAGCGTAGCCTCCACCCAACTCTACGAGCAGTACTTC. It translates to CASSVASTQLYEQYF.

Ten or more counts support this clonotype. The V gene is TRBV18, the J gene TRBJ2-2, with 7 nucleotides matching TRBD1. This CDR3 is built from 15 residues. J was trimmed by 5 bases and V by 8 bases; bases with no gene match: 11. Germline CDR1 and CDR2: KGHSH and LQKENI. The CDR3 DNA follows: TGTGCCAGCCACCGCCAGGGACAGCAGACCGGGGAGCTGTTTTTT. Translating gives CASHRQGQQTGELFF.

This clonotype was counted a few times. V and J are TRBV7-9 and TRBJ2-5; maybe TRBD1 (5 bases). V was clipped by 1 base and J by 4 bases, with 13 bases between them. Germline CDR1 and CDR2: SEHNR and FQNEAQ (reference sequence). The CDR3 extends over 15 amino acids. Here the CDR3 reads CASSLVAGLRETQYF. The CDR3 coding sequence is TGTGCCAGCAGCTTAGTGGCAGGGCTTCGAGAGACCCAGTACTTC.

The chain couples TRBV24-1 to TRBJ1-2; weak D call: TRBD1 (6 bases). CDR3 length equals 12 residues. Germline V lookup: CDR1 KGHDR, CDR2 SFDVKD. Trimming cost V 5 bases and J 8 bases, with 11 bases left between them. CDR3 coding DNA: TGTGCCACCAGTGCCAGGGGTCGGGGCTACACCTTC. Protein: CATSARGRGYTF.

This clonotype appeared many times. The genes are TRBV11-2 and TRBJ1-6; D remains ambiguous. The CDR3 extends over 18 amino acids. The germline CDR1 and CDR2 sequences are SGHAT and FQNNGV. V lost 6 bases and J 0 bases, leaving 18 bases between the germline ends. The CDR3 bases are TGTGCCAGCAGTCACTGGGCCGCATTAAGCTCCTATAATTCACCCCTCCACTTT. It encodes CASSHWAALSSYNSPLHF. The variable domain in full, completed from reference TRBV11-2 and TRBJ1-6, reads EAGVAQSPRYKIIEKRQSVAFWCNPISGHATLYWYQQILGQGPKLLIQFQNNGVVDDSQLPKDRFSAERLKGVDSTLKIQPAKLEDSAVYLCASSHWAALSSYNSPLHFGNGTRLTVT.

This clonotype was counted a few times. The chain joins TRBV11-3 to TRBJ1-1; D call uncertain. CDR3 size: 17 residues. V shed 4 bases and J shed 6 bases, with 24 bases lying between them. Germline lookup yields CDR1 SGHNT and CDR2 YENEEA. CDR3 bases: TGTGCCAGCAGCTCCCCAAACCGGACGGTAGGAACGTCTGAAGCTTTCTTT. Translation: CASSSPNRTVGTSEAFF.

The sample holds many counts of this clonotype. DNA for the CDR3: TGCGCCAGCGCGGGTGAGGGGCCCACTGAAGCTTTCTTT. It codes for CASAGEGPTEAFF. The chain joins TRBV5-1 to TRBJ1-1, with a weak D call TRBD1 (5 bases). Per germline, CDR1 SGHRS and CDR2 YFSETQ. With 7 bases removed from V and 4 bases from J, the gap between germline ends came to 14 bases. The CDR3 contains 13 residues.

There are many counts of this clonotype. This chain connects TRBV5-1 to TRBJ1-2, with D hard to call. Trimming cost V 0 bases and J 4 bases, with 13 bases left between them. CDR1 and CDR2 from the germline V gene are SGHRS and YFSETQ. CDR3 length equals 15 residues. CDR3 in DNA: TGCGCCAGCAGCTTGGATCCCCCGGGCAGCTATGGCTACACCTTC. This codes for CASSLDPPGSYGYTF.

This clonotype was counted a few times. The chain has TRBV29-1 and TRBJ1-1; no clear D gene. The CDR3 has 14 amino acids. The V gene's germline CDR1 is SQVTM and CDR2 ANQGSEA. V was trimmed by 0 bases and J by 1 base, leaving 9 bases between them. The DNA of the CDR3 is TGCAGCGTTGAAGAAGCAACGGAGAACACTGAAGCTTTCTTT. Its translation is CSVEEATENTEAFF.

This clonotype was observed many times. This chain's CDR3 is CSVPAVTRKNEQYF. CDR3 DNA sequence: TGCAGCGTCCCCGCGGTGACTAGGAAAAACGAGCAGTACTTC. V gene TRBV29-1 combines with J gene TRBJ2-7; D is perhaps TRBD2 (6 bases). In germline, CDR1 is SQVTM, CDR2 ANQGSEA. The CDR3 spans 14 residues. V gave up 6 bases and J gave up 5 bases, with 20 bases separating them.

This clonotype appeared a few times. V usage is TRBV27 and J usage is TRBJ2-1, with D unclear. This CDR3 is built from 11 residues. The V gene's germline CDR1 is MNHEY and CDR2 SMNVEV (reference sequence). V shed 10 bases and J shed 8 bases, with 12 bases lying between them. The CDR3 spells CATIEGHEQFF. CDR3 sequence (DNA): TGTGCCACCATAGAAGGGCATGAGCAGTTCTTC.

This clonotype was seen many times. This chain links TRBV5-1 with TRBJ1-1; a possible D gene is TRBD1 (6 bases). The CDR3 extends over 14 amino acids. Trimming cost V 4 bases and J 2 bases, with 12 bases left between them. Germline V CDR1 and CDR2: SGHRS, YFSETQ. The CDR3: CASSTRTANTEAFF. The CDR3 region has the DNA TGCGCCAGCAGCACCAGGACAGCCAACACTGAAGCTTTCTTT.

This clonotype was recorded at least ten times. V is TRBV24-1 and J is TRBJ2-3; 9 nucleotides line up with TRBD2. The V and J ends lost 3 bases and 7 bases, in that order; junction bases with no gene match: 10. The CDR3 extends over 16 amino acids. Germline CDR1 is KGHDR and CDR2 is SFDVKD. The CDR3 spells CATSDGYSGSWYTQYF. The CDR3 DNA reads TGTGCCACCAGTGATGGGTATAGCGGGAGTTGGTATACGCAGTATTTT.

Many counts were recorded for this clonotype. In DNA form, the CDR3 reads TGTGCCAGCAGCTTGGCGGGAGGAGAGGAGACCCAGTACTTC. Protein: CASSLAGGEETQYF. V gene TRBV11-3 combines with J gene TRBJ2-5; the match to TRBD2 covers 8 bases. The CDR3 extends over 14 amino acids. Trimming at V came to 3 bases and at J to 5 bases, leaving 5 bases not matched to a gene. Germline V gene data show CDR1 as SGHNT and CDR2 as YENEEA.

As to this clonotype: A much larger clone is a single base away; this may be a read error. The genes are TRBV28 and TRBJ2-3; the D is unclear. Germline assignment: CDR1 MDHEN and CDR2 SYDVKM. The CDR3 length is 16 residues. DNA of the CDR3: TGTGTCAGCAGTTCTCTCGGTCGGCAGTACACAGATACGCAGTATTTT. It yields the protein CVSSSLGRQYTDTQYF.

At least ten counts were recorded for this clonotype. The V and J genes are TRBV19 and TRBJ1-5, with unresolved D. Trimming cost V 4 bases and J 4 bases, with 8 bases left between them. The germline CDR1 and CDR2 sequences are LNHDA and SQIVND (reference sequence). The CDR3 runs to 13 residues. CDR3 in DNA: TGTGCCAGTAGTACTCAGGAAAATCAGCCCCAGCATTTT. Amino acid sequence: CASSTQENQPQHF. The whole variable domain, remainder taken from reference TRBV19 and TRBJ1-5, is DGGITQSPKYLFRKEGQNVTLSCEQNLNHDAMYWYRQDPGQGLRLIYYSQIVNDFQKGDIAEGYSVSREKKESFPLTVTSAQKNPTAFYLCASSTQENQPQHFGDGTRLSIL.

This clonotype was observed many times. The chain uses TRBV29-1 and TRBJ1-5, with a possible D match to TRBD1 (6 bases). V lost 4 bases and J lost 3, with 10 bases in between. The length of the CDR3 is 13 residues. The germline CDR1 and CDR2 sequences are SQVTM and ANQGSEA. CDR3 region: CSVGMGANQPQHF. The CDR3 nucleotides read TGCAGCGTTGGAATGGGGGCCAATCAGCCCCAGCATTTT.

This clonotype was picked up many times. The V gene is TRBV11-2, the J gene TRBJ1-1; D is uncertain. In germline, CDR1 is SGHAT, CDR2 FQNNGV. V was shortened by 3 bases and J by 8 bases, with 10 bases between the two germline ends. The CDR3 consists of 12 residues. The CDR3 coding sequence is TGTGCCAGCAGCTTGGTGCCTCCCGAAGCTTTCTTT. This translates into CASSLVPPEAFF. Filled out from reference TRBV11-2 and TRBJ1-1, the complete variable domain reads EAGVAQSPRYKIIEKRQSVAFWCNPISGHATLYWYQQILGQGPKLLIQFQNNGVVDDSQLPKDRFSAERLKGVDSTLKIQPAKLEDSAVYLCASSLVPPEAFFGQGTRLTVV.